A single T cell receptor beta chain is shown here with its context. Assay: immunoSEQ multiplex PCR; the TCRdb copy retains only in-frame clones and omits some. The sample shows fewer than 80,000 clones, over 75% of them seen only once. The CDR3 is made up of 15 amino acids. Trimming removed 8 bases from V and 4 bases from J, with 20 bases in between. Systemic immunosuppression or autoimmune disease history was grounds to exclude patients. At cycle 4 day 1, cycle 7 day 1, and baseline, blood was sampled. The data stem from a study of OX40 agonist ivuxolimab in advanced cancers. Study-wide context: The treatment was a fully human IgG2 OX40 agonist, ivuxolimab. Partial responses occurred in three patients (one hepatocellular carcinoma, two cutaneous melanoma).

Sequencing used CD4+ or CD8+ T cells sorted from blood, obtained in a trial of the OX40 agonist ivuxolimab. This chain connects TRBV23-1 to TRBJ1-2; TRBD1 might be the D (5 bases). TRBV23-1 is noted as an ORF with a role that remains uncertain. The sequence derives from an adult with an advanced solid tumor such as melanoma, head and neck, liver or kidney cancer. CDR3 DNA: TGCGCCAGCTGCCCTAGCGGGGGGGGTACCTATGGCTACACCTTC. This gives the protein CASCPSGGGTYGYTF.